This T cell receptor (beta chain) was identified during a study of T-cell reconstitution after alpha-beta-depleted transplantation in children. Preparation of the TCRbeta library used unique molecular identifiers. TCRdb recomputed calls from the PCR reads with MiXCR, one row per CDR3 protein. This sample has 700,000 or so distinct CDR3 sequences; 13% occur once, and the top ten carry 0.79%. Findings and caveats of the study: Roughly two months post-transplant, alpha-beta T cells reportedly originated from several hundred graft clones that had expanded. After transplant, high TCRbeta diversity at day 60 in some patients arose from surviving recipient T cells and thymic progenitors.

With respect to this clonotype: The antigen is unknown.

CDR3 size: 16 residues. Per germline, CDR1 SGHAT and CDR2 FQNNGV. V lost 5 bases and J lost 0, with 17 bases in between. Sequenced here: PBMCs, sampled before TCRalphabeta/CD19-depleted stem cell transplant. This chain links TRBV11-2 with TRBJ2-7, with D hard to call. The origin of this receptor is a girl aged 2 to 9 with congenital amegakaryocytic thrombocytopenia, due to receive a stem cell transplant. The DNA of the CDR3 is TGTGCCAGCAGCCCACCCCGGATGGGCGACTCCTACGAGCAGTACTTC. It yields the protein CASSPPRMGDSYEQYF. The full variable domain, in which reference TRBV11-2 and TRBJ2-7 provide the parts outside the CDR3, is EAGVAQSPRYKIIEKRQSVAFWCNPISGHATLYWYQQILGQGPKLLIQFQNNGVVDDSQLPKDRFSAERLKGVDSTLKIQPAKLEDSAVYLCASSPPRMGDSYEQYFGPGTRLTVT.